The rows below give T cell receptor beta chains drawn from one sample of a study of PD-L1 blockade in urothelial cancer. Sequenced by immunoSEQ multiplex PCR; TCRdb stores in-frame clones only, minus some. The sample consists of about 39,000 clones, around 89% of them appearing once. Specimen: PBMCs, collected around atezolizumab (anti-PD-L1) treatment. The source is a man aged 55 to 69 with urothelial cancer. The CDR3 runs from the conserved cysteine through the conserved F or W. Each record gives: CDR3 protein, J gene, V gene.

CDR3aa: CASTPGREAQETQYF; j_gene: TRBJ2-5; v_gene: TRBV28
CDR3aa: CAWSLSPGNTIYF; j_gene: TRBJ1-3; v_gene: TRBV30
CDR3aa: CASSILTRGVIYEQFF; j_gene: TRBJ2-1; v_gene: TRBV19
CDR3aa: CATSRGTGTLPRGYTF; j_gene: TRBJ1-2; v_gene: TRBV15
CDR3aa: CASSFGRVRTDTQYF; j_gene: TRBJ2-3; v_gene: TRBV27
CDR3aa: CASSQAGQGTDTQYF; j_gene: TRBJ2-3; v_gene: TRBV4-2
CDR3aa: CAWSAQVLRGYGYTF; j_gene: TRBJ1-2; v_gene: TRBV30
CDR3aa: CASSPRLGTGTYEQYF; j_gene: TRBJ2-7; v_gene: TRBV5-1
CDR3aa: CASSSIKDRLDEKLFF; j_gene: TRBJ1-4; v_gene: TRBV7-9
CDR3aa: CASSSAQGGHQPQHF; j_gene: TRBJ1-5; v_gene: TRBV6-6
CDR3aa: CASRPGPRDIQYF; j_gene: TRBJ2-4; v_gene: TRBV28
CDR3aa: CASSPSSLGSGDTQYF; j_gene: TRBJ2-3; v_gene: TRBV18
CDR3aa: CSVGTGGEGNTIYF; j_gene: TRBJ1-3; v_gene: TRBV29-1
CDR3aa: CASSEGLGISEQFF; j_gene: TRBJ2-1; v_gene: TRBV25-1
CDR3aa: CASSLGETYEQYF; j_gene: TRBJ2-7; v_gene: TRBV7-8
CDR3aa: CASTWDRDNTEAFF; j_gene: TRBJ1-1; v_gene: TRBV18
CDR3aa: CASSHLAGGKETQYF; j_gene: TRBJ2-5; v_gene: TRBV6-5
CDR3aa: CASAPEGGISPLHF; j_gene: TRBJ1-6; v_gene: TRBV12-5
CDR3aa: CAWTVQGGTDTQYF; j_gene: TRBJ2-3; v_gene: TRBV30
CDR3aa: CASSPKTGDYQETQYF; j_gene: TRBJ2-5; v_gene: TRBV7-8
CDR3aa: CASSPQGVETQYF; j_gene: TRBJ2-5; v_gene: TRBV18
CDR3aa: CASKTQGVNQPQHF; j_gene: TRBJ1-5; v_gene: TRBV19
CDR3aa: CATSRSRVTGNTIYF; j_gene: TRBJ1-3; v_gene: TRBV15
CDR3aa: CASSEAELSQREQYF; j_gene: TRBJ2-7; v_gene: TRBV2
CDR3aa: CASSRSGTPNTEAFF; j_gene: TRBJ1-1; v_gene: TRBV18
CDR3aa: CASSQEGAHGANVLTF; j_gene: TRBJ2-6; v_gene: TRBV4-2
CDR3aa: CASSPRDRHLEQYF; j_gene: TRBJ2-7; v_gene: TRBV4-1
CDR3aa: CASSEAGFGHYGYTF; j_gene: TRBJ1-2; v_gene: TRBV6-1
CDR3aa: CASSVGGHPTNTQYF; j_gene: TRBJ2-3; v_gene: TRBV9
CDR3aa: CASGRDRSYEQYF; j_gene: TRBJ2-7; v_gene: TRBV19
CDR3aa: CASSFEGLAHEQFF; j_gene: TRBJ2-1; v_gene: TRBV7-9
CDR3aa: CASSLIAGEWTEAFF; j_gene: TRBJ1-1; v_gene: TRBV7-2
CDR3aa: CAISDWEVGKNEQFF; j_gene: TRBJ2-1; v_gene: TRBV10-3
CDR3aa: CASSPGGSTYGYTF; j_gene: TRBJ1-2; v_gene: TRBV28
CDR3aa: CASSQEVRATGSGNTIYF; j_gene: TRBJ1-3; v_gene: TRBV4-2
CDR3aa: CAISDSQGNGNTIYF; j_gene: TRBJ1-3; v_gene: TRBV10-3
CDR3aa: CASSWRGQYNEQFF; j_gene: TRBJ2-1; v_gene: TRBV13
CDR3aa: CAINSYGETQYF; j_gene: TRBJ2-5; v_gene: TRBV10-3
CDR3aa: CASSLVGGDRSSYEQYF; j_gene: TRBJ2-7; v_gene: TRBV7-2
CDR3aa: CASNEGTGRTEQFF; j_gene: TRBJ2-1; v_gene: TRBV5-1
CDR3aa: CATSRDRVSYEQYF; j_gene: TRBJ2-7; v_gene: TRBV15
CDR3aa: CASSEYGQDYGYTF; j_gene: TRBJ1-2; v_gene: TRBV2
CDR3aa: CASSLATSWSTGELFF; j_gene: TRBJ2-2; v_gene: TRBV7-2
CDR3aa: CASSLAGGQGNTGELFF; j_gene: TRBJ2-2; v_gene: TRBV5-1
CDR3aa: CASSFTSGIYNEQFF; j_gene: TRBJ2-1; v_gene: TRBV28
CDR3aa: CASRAQISGNTIYF; j_gene: TRBJ1-3; v_gene: TRBV6-6
CDR3aa: CASSFKGAHYEQYF; j_gene: TRBJ2-7; v_gene: TRBV27
CDR3aa: CASSNRGPFYGYTF; j_gene: TRBJ1-2; v_gene: TRBV19
CDR3aa: CASSPTGVYEQYF; j_gene: TRBJ2-7; v_gene: TRBV7-2
CDR3aa: CASSFYGQGDNEQFF; j_gene: TRBJ2-1; v_gene: TRBV5-6